There are many counts of the clone carrying this TCR beta chain. Its antigen is not identified. This sample was taken from a study of regulatory T cells in long-lasting Graves disease. The study's findings and limits: Since the sample size was small, accuracy may have been reduced. Preferential use of TRBV28, TRBJ1-2 and TRBJ2-5 was seen in persistent disease. Shared public clonotypes totalled about 2,700 in persistent patients, compared with around 880 in new patients.

The CDR3 is 18 residues long. Germline CDR1 MDHEN, CDR2 SYDVKM. The V and J ends lost 7 bases and 0 bases, in that order; junction bases with no gene match: 15. Noted time point: newly diagnosed GD, antithyroid drugs for less than 3 months. Extracted PBMC RNA gave rise to the TCR library. Arm-PCR with iRepertoire HTBI primers amplified the CDR3 regions for these TCR beta libraries. From the multiplex PCR reads, TCRdb called clonotypes with MiXCR, one entry per CDR3 protein. The sample includes hundreds of thousands of distinct CDR3 sequences, 15% to 20% of them seen just once. These data were also filed under a second study, of T cells in Graves' hyperthyroidism and ophthalmopathy. That publication notes: First-round RT-PCR targeting the TCR CDR3 was performed with the HTBI primer set.

This TCR derives from a man aged 35 to 55 with Graves disease. The V call is TRBV28, the J call TRBJ1-5; 7 bases map to TRBD1. The specimen comprised peripheral blood mononuclear cells (PBMCs), sampled at new diagnosis, from a patient treated with antithyroid drugs. The CDR3 region is CASNSPGGSGISNQPQHF. CDR3 bases: TGTGCCAGCAACTCCCCAGGGGGTTCAGGGATTAGCAATCAGCCCCAGCATTTT.